Shown below are 6 T cell receptor beta chains from a single sample sequenced in a study of blood T cell repertoires in COVID-19. Profiled with immunoSEQ multiplex PCR; TCRdb holds only in-frame clones, not every one. The sample consists of over 150,000 clones, 60% to 85% of them appearing once. Sequencing was done on a sample of peripheral blood. The receptors originated from a man between 65 and 80 years old with acute or convalescent COVID-19.

This chain connects TRBV18 to TRBJ2-6; maybe TRBD2 (6 bases). There are 18 residues in the CDR3. With 4 bases removed from V and 0 bases from J, the gap between germline ends came to 16 bases. CDR1 KGHSH and CDR2 LQKENI come from the germline V gene. The CDR3 DNA is TGTGCCAGCTCACAGACGGGACTGCCGGCCTCTGGGGCCAACGTCCTGACTTTC. Amino acid sequence: CASSQTGLPASGANVLTF.

There are many counts of this clone. The rearrangement joins TRBV30 to TRBJ1-2, with 7 bases identical to TRBD1. CDR3 size: 13 residues. Germline CDR1 and CDR2: GTSNPN and SVGIG (reference sequence). V dropped 3 bases and J dropped 4; count of bases not matched to a gene: 5. CDR3 nucleotide sequence: TGTGCCTGGAGGGGGACAGTAATCTATGGCTACACCTTC. The encoded protein is CAWRGTVIYGYTF. The full variable domain, with the rest looked up from reference TRBV30 and TRBJ1-2, is SQTIHQWPATLVQPVGSPLSLECTVEGTSNPNLYWYRQAAGRGLQLLFYSVGIGQISSEVPQNLSASRPQDRQFILSSKKLLLSDSGFYLCAWRGTVIYGYTFGSGTRLTVV.

This clone was recorded only once. The chain combines TRBV6-5 with TRBJ1-5, with D unclear. CDR3 length: 12 residues. Germline V lookup: CDR1 MNHEY, CDR2 SVGAGI. V lost 0 bases and J lost 7, with 4 bases in between. The DNA for the CDR3 is TGTGCCAGCAGTTACTCGTCACAGCCCCAGCATTTT. Its translation is CASSYSSQPQHF.

This sequence joins TRBV7-9 and TRBJ1-5, with D uncertain. Germline V gives CDR1 SEHNR, CDR2 FQNEAQ (reference sequence). This CDR3 comprises 13 residues. V was shortened by 1 base and J by 5 bases, with 6 bases between the two germline ends. This CDR3 is CASSLEFDQPQHF. CDR3 nucleotides: TGTGCCAGCAGCTTAGAATTCGATCAGCCCCAGCATTTT. The variable domain in full, completed from reference TRBV7-9 and TRBJ1-5, reads DTGVSQNPRHKITKRGQNVTFRCDPISEHNRLYWYRQTLGQGPEFLTYFQNEAQLEKSRLLSDRFSAERPKGSFSTLEIQRTEQGDSAMYLCASSLEFDQPQHFGDGTRLSIL.

CDR3 amino acids: CASSLGDKGYGYTF. In nucleotides, the CDR3 is TGTGCCAGCAGCTTAGGGGACAAGGGCTATGGCTACACCTTC. This chain connects TRBV7-8 to TRBJ1-2; D is perhaps TRBD1 (6 bases). Germline CDR1 is SGHVS and CDR2 is FQNEAQ. The CDR3 extends over 14 amino acids. The V end was cut by 1 base, the J end by 4 bases, with 10 bases between.

This clone has only one observation. V and J are TRBV19 and TRBJ2-4; possible D gene TRBD2, 5 bases. The germline CDR1 and CDR2 sequences are LNHDA and SQIVND (reference sequence). The CDR3 is 14 amino acids. V lost 1 base, J lost 3 bases, and 7 bases lay in between. This CDR3 is CASSIGGFKNIQYF. CDR3 bases: TGTGCCAGTAGTATAGGAGGGTTCAAAAACATTCAGTACTTC.